Listed below are T cell receptor beta chains from one sample, sequenced in a study of T cells in Graves' hyperthyroidism and ophthalmopathy. In TCRdb, the multiplex PCR reads were re-called with MiXCR into one record per CDR3 protein. The sample records around 600,000 distinct CDR3 sequences, about 15% being singletons. Input material: blood. The source is a woman aged 45-65 years with Graves' ophthalmopathy. The CDR3 runs from the conserved cysteine through the conserved F or W. A D gene is named only where the DNA matches it firmly. The size entry is marked missing in some rows and otherwise reads once, few, many or a size class.

CDR3: CASSEYRGLVGEQFF
DNA: TGTGCCAGCAGTGAATATAGGGGACTAGTCGGTGAGCAGTTCTTC
D: TRBD2
size: many
J: TRBJ2-1
V: TRBV2

CDR3: CASSRRDRMNTEAFF
DNA: TGTGCCAGCAGTCGTCGGGACAGGATGAACACTGAAGCTTTCTTT
D: TRBD1
size: many
J: TRBJ1-1
V: TRBV27

CDR3: CASSLRPGTGTDTQYF
DNA: TGTGCCAGCAGTTTACGTCCGGGAACGGGCACAGATACGCAGTATTTT
D: .
size: few
J: TRBJ2-3
V: TRBV27

CDR3: CSARDYRDVPSYEQYF
DNA: TGCAGTGCTAGAGACTACCGGGACGTCCCATCCTACGAGCAGTACTTC
D: .
size: many
J: TRBJ2-7
V: TRBV20-1

CDR3: CASSGYTNTEAFF
DNA: TGTGCCAGCAGCGGATATACGAACACTGAAGCTTTCTTT
D: .
size: many
J: TRBJ1-1
V: TRBV13

CDR3: CAWTRGSPLHF
DNA: TGTGCCTGGACCCGAGGTTCACCCCTCCACTTT
D: .
size: many
J: TRBJ1-6
V: TRBV30

CDR3: CATSEGDWAYNEQYF
DNA: TGTGCCACCAGCGAGGGGGACTGGGCCTACAATGAGCAGTACTTC
D: .
size: .
J: TRBJ2-7
V: TRBV15

CDR3: CATSDFISGGEKLFF
DNA: TGTGCCACCAGTGATTTCATCTCAGGGGGTGAAAAACTGTTTTTT
D: TRBD1
size: .
J: TRBJ1-4
V: TRBV24-1

CDR3: CASSVVIGGRSNEQFF
DNA: TGTGCCAGCAGCGTAGTAATAGGCGGGAGAAGTAATGAGCAGTTCTTC
D: TRBD2
size: few
J: TRBJ2-1
V: TRBV9

CDR3: CASTDRFSSTDTQYF
DNA: TGTGCCAGCACCGACAGGTTTTCTAGCACAGATACGCAGTATTTT
D: .
size: few
J: TRBJ2-3
V: TRBV6-1

CDR3: CASSEVGTGINTGELFF
DNA: TGTGCCAGCAGTGAAGTAGGGACAGGGATTAACACCGGGGAGCTGTTTTTT
D: TRBD1
size: many
J: TRBJ2-2
V: TRBV2

CDR3: CASSFARNQPQHF
DNA: TGTGCCAGCAGTTTTGCTCGAAATCAGCCCCAGCATTTT
D: .
size: few
J: TRBJ1-5
V: TRBV28

CDR3: CASSFPGTSDKQETQYF
DNA: TGTGCCAGCAGCTTTCCCGGGACTAGCGACAAACAAGAGACCCAGTACTTC
D: TRBD2
size: many
J: TRBJ2-5
V: TRBV7-2

CDR3: CASSTRGEFTGELFF
DNA: TGTGCCAGTAGTACGAGGGGGGAATTCACCGGGGAGCTGTTTTTT
D: .
size: .
J: TRBJ2-2
V: TRBV19

CDR3: CASSQRTGGSGYTF
DNA: TGTGCCAGCAGCCAACGGACAGGGGGATCTGGCTACACCTTC
D: TRBD1
size: many
J: TRBJ1-2
V: TRBV3-1

CDR3: CASSLGVGTGGAGEKLFF
DNA: TGCGCCAGCAGCTTGGGTGTTGGGACAGGGGGCGCAGGTGAAAAACTGTTTTTT
D: TRBD1
size: few
J: TRBJ1-4
V: TRBV5-1